Sequencing of this TCR beta chain was carried out in a study of shared clonotypes between healthy human individuals. PCR replicates performed on unsorted PBMC used around 310 ng DNA, about 30,000 T cell genomes. How the authors handled the data: For the immunoSEQ data, sequences were junction-only without quality scores, so filtering differed. Here immunoSEQ multiplex PCR was the method, and the copy in TCRdb shows in-frame clones only, minus some. The V and J calls and clone size are taken from that table; D and trimming were inferred from the DNA. The sample comprises about 470,000 clones, roughly 77% of which are singletons, and around 13% rests with the top ten. Trimming at V came to 2 bases and at J to 5 bases, leaving 3 bases not matched to a gene. The germline CDR1 and CDR2 sequences are MDHEN and SYDVKM. The CDR3 totals 15 residues. Donors included only healthy HIV-negative adults lacking recent acute infections or vaccinations. Genomic DNA came from 85 million to 95 million PBMCs in unsorted samples.

The table lists this clone with many counts. V usage is TRBV28 and J usage is TRBJ2-4, with 10 positions matching TRBD1. Sequencing was carried out using PBMCs. This clonotype was obtained from a woman aged 40 to 50 in good health. Some clones in this sample may be carry-over from other donors' samples. This CDR3 reads CASSLIGTGENIQYF. The CDR3 nucleotides read TGTGCCAGCAGTTTAATCGGGACAGGGGAAAACATTCAGTACTTC.